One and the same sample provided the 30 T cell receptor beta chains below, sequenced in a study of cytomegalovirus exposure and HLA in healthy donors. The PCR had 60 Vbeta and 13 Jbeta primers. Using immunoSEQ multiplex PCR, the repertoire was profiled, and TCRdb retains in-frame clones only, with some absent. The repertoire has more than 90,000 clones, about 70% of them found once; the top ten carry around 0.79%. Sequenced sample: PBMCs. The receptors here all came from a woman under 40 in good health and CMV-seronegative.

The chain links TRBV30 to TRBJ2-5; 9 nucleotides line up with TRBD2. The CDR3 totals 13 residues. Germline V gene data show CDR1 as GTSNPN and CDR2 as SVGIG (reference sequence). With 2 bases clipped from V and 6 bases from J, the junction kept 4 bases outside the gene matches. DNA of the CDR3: TGTGCCTGGAGTTTAGCGGGAGCTCAGACCCAGTACTTC. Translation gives CAWSLAGAQTQYF. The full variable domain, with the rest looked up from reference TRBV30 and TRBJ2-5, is SQTIHQWPATLVQPVGSPLSLECTVEGTSNPNLYWYRQAAGRGLQLLFYSVGIGQISSEVPQNLSASRPQDRQFILSSKKLLLSDSGFYLCAWSLAGAQTQYFGPGTRLLVL.

This CDR3 reads CASSRGTGRQFF. The DNA of the CDR3 is TGTGCCAGCAGCCGCGGGACAGGGAGGCAGTTCTTC. The gene calls are TRBV7-9 and TRBJ2-1; 9 bases map to TRBD1. Trimming took 5 bases from V and 12 from J; bases not matched to a gene: 5. This CDR3 has 12 residues. Germline CDR1 and CDR2: SEHNR and FQNEAQ (reference sequence).

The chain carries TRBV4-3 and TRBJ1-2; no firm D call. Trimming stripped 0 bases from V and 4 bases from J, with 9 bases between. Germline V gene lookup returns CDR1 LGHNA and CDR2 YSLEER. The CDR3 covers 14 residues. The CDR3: CASSQDRVIYGYTF. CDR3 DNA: TGCGCCAGCAGCCAAGATCGGGTGATCTATGGCTACACCTTC.

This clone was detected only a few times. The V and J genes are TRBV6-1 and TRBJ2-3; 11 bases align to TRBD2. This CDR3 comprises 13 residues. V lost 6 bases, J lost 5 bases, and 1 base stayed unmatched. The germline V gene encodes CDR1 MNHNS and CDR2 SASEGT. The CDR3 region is CASRTSGEDTQYF. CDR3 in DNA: TGTGCCAGCAGGACTAGCGGGGAAGATACGCAGTATTTT.

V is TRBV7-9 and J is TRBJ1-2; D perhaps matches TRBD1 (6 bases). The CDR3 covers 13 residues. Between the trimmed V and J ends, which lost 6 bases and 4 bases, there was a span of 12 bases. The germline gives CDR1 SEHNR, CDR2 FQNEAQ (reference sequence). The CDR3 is CASSRTEVYGYTF. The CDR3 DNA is TGTGCCAGCAGTAGGACAGAGGTCTATGGCTACACCTTC.

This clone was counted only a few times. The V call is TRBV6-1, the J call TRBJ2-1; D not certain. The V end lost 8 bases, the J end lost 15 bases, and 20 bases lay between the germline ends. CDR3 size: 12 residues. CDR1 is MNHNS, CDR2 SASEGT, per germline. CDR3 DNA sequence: TGTGCCAGCTACCGACCCCCCGAGGTTTGGTTCTTC. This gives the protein CASYRPPEVWFF.

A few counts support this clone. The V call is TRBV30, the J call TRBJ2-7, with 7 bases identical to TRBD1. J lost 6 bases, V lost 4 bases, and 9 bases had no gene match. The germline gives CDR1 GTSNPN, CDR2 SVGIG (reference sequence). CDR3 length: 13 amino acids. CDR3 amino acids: CAWTTGEWGEQYF. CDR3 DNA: TGTGCCTGGACCACAGGGGAATGGGGCGAGCAGTACTTC.

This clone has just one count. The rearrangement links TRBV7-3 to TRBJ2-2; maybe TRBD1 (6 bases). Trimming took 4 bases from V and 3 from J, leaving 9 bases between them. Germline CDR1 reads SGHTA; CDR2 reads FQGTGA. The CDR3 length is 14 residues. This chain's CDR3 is CASSSTGYTGELFF. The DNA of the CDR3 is TGTGCCAGCAGCTCCACAGGGTACACCGGGGAGCTGTTTTTT.

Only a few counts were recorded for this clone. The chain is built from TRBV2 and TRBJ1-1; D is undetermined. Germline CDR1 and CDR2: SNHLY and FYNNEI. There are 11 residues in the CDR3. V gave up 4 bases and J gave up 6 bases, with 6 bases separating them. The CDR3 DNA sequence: TGTGCCAGCAGTGGAGTGTCTGAAGCTTTCTTT. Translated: CASSGVSEAFF. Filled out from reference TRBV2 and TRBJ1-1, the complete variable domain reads EPEVTQTPSHQVTQMGQEVILRCVPISNHLYFYWYRQILGQKVEFLVSFYNNEISEKSEIFDDQFSVERPDGSNFTLKIRSTKLEDSAMYFCASSGVSEAFFGQGTRLTVV.

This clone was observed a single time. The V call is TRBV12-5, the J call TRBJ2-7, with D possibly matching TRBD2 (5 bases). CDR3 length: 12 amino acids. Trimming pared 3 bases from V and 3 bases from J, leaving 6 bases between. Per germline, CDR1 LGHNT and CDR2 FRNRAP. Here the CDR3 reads CASGLGGYEQYF. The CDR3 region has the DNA TGTGCTAGTGGTTTAGGAGGCTACGAGCAGTACTTC. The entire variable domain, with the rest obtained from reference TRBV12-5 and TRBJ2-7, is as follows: DARVTQTPRHKVTEMGQEVTMRCQPILGHNTVFWYRQTMMQGLELLAYFRNRAPLDDSGMPKDRFSAEMPDATLATLKIQPSEPRDSAVYFCASGLGGYEQYFGPGTRLTVT.

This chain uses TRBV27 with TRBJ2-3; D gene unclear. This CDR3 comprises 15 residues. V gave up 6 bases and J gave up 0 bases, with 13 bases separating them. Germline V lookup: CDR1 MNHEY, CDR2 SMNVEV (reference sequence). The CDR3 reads CASSTLLVSTDTQYF. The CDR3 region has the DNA TGTGCCAGCAGCACACTACTCGTTAGCACAGATACGCAGTATTTT.

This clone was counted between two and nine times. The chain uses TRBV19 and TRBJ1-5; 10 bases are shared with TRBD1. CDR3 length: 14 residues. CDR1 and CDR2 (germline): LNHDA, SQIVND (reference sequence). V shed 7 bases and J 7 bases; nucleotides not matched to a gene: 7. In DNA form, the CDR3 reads TGTGCCAGTAACATTAGGGACAGGGGACAGCCCCAGCATTTT. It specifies CASNIRDRGQPQHF.

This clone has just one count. The CDR3 protein is CASSSGGSTDTQYF. The CDR3 coding sequence is TGCGCCAGCAGCTCGGGTGGGAGCACAGATACGCAGTATTTT. The V call is TRBV5-1, the J call TRBJ2-3; no clear D. Germline CDR1 is SGHRS and CDR2 is YFSETQ. The CDR3 consists of 14 residues. V was clipped by 3 bases and J by 0 bases, with 8 bases between them.

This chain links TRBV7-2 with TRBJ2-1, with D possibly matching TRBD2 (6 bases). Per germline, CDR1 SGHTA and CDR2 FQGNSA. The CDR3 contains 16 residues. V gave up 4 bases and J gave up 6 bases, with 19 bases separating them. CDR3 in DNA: TGTGCCAGCAGCTACCTTAGGGACTCAACCTTCAATGAGCAGTTCTTC. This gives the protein CASSYLRDSTFNEQFF. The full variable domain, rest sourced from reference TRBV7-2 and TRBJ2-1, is GAGVSQSPSNKVTEKGKDVELRCDPISGHTALYWYRQSLGQGLEFLIYFQGNSAPDKSGLPSDRFSAERTGGSVSTLTIQRTQQEDSAVYLCASSYLRDSTFNEQFFGPGTRLTVL.

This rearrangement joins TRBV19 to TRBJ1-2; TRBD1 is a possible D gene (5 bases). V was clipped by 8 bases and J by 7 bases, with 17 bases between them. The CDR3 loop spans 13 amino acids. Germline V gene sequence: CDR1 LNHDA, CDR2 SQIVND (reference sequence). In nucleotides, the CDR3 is TGTGCCAGTCGCTCTGACAGTCTCGGTGGCTACACCTTC. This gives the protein CASRSDSLGGYTF.

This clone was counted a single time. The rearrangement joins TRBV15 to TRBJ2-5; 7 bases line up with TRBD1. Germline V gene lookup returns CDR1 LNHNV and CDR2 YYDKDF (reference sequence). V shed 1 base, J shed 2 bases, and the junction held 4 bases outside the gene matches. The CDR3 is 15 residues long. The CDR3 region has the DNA TGTGCCACCAGCAGAGTGGACAGGAGACAAGAGACCCAGTACTTC. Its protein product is CATSRVDRRQETQYF. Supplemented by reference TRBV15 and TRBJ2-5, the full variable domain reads DAMVIQNPRYQVTQFGKPVTLSCSQTLNHNVMYWYQQKSSQAPKLLFHYYDKDFNNEADTPDNFQSRRPNTSFCFLDIRSPGLGDTAMYLCATSRVDRRQETQYFGPGTRLLVL.

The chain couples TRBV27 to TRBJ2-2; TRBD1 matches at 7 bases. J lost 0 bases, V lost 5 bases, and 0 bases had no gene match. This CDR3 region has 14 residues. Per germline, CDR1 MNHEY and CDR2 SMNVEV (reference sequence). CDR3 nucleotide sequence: TGTGCCAGCAGTACAGGGGCGAACACCGGGGAGCTGTTTTTT. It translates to CASSTGANTGELFF.

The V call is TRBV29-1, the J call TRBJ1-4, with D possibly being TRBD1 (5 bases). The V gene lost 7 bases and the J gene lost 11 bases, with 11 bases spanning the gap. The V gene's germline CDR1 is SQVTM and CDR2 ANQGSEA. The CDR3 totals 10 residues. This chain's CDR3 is CSGGDSKLFF. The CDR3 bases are TGCAGCGGGGGGGATAGTAAACTGTTTTTT.

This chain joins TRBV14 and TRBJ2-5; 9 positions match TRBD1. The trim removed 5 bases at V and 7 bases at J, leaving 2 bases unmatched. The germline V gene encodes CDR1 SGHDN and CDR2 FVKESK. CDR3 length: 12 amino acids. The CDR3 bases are TGTGCCAGCAGCAGGACAGGGGCGACCCAGTACTTC. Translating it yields CASSRTGATQYF. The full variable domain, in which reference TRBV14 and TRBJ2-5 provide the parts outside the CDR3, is EAGVTQFPSHSVIEKGQTVTLRCDPISGHDNLYWYRRVMGKEIKFLLHFVKESKQDESGMPNNRFLAERTGGTYSTLKVQPAELEDSGVYFCASSRTGATQYFGPGTRLLVL.

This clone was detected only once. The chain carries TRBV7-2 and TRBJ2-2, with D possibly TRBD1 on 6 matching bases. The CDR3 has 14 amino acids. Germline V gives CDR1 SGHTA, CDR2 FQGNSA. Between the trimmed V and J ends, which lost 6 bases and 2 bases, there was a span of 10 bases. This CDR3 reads CASRAGTNTGELFF. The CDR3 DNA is TGTGCCAGCAGGGCCGGGACAAACACCGGGGAGCTGTTTTTT.

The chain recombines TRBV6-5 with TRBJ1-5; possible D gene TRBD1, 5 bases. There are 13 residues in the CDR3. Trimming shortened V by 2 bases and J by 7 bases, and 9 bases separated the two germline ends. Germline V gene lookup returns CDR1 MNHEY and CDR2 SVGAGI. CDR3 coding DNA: TGTGCCAGCAGTTACGACGGACAACAGCCCCAGCATTTT. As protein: CASSYDGQQPQHF.

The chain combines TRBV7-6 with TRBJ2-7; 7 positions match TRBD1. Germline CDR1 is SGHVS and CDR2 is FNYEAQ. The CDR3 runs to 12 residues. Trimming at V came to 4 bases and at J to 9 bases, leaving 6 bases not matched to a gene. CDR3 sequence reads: CASSSDRVGQYF. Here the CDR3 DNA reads TGTGCCAGCAGCTCCGACAGGGTCGGGCAGTACTTC.

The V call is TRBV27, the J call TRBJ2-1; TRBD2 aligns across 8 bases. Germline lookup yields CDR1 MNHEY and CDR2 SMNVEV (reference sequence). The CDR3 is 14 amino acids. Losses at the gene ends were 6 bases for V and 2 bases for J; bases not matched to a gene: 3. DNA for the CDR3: TGTGCCAGCAGGGCGGGAGGCCCCTACAATGAGCAGTTCTTC. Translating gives CASRAGGPYNEQFF.

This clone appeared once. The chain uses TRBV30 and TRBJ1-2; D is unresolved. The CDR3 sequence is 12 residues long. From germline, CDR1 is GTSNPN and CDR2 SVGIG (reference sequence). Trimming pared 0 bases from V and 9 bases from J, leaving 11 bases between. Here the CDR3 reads CAWSVLSRSYTF. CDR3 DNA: TGTGCCTGGAGTGTTTTATCGAGGAGCTACACCTTC.

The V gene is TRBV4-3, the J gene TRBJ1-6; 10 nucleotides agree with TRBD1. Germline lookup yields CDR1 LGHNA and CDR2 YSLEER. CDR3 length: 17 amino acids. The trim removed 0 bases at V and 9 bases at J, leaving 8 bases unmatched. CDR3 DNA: TGCGCCAGCAGCCAAGAATACCCGGGACAGGGGCGTTCACCCCTCCACTTT. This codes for CASSQEYPGQGRSPLHF.

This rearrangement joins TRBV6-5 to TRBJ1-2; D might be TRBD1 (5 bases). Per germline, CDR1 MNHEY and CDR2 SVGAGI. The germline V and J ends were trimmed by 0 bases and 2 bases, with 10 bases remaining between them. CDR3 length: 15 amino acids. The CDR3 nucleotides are TGTGCCAGCAGTTACTCTACCGCAGGGAACTATGGCTACACCTTC. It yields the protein CASSYSTAGNYGYTF.

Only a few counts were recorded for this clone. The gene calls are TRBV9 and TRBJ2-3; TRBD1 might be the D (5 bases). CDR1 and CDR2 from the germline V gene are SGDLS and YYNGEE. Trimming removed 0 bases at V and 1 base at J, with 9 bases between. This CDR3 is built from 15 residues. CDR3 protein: CASSVVEGGTDTQYF. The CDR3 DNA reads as TGTGCCAGCAGCGTAGTGGAAGGGGGCACAGATACGCAGTATTTT.

The CDR3 here is CASSWPQGGAFF. CDR3 DNA: TGTGCCAGCAGCTGGCCACAGGGAGGGGCTTTCTTT. This chain links TRBV7-9 with TRBJ1-1; possibly TRBD1 for D (6 bases). This CDR3 comprises 12 residues. Germline V CDR1 and CDR2: SEHNR, FQNEAQ (reference sequence). Trimming cost V 4 bases and J 11 bases, with 14 bases left between them.

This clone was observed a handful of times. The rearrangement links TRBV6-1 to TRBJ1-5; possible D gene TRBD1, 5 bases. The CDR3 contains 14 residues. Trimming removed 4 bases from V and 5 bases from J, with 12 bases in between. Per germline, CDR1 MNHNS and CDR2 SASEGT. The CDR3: CASSGGDGYQPQHF. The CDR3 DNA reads TGTGCCAGCAGTGGGGGGGACGGTTATCAGCCCCAGCATTTT.

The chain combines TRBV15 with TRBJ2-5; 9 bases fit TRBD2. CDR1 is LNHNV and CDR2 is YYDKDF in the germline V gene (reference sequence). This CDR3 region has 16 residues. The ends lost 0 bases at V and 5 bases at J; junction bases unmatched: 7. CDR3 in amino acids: CATSRDGASGAETQYF. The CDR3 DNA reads TGTGCCACCAGCAGAGATGGGGCTAGCGGGGCGGAGACCCAGTACTTC.